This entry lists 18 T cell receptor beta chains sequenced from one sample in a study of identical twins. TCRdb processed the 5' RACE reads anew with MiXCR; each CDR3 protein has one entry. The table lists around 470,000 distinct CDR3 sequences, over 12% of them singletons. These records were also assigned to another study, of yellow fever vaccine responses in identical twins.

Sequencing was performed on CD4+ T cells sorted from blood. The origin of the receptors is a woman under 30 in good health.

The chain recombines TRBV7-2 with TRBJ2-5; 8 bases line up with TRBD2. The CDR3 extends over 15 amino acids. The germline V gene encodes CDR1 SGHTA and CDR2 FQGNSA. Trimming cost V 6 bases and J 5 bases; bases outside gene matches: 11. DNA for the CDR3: TGTGCCAGCAGGCACGGGAGGGCGCCTCGGGAGACCCAGTACTTC. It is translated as CASRHGRAPRETQYF.

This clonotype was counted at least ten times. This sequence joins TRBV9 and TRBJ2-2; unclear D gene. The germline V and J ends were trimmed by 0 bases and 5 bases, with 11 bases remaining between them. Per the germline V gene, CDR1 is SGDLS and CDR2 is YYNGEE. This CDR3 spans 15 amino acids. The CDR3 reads CASSVVGTWTGELFF. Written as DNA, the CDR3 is TGTGCCAGCAGCGTAGTAGGCACATGGACCGGGGAGCTGTTTTTT.

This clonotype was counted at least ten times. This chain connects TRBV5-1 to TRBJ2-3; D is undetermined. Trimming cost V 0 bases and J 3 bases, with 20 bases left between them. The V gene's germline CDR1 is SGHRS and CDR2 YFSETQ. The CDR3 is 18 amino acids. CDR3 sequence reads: CASSLGISPLTPTDTQYF. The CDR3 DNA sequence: TGCGCCAGCAGCTTGGGGATCTCCCCTTTAACCCCTACAGATACGCAGTATTTT.

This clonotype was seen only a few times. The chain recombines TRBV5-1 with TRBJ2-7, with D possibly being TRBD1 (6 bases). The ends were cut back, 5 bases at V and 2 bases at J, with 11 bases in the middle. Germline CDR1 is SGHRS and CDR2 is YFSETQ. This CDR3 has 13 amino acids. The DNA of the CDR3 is TGCGCCAGCAGTCAGGGGACCACCTACGAGCAGTACTTC. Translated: CASSQGTTYEQYF.

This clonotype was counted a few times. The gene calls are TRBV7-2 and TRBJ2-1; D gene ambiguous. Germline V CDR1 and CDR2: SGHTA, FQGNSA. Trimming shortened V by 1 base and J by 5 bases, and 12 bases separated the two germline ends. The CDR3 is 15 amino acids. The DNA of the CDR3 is TGTGCCAGCAGCTTAGAGGGTTCGACGGACAATGAGCAGTTCTTC. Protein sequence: CASSLEGSTDNEQFF.

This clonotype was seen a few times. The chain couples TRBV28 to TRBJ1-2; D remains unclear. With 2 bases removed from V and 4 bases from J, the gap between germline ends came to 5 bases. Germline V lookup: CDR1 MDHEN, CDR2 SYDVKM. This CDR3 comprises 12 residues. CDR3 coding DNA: TGTGCCAGCAGTTTACAGACCTATGGCTACACCTTC. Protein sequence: CASSLQTYGYTF.

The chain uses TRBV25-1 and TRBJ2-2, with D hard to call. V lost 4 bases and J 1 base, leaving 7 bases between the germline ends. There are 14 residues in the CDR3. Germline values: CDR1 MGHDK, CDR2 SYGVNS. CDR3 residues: CASSAAGNTGELFF. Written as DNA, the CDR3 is TGTGCCAGCAGTGCGGCAGGGAACACCGGGGAGCTGTTTTTT.

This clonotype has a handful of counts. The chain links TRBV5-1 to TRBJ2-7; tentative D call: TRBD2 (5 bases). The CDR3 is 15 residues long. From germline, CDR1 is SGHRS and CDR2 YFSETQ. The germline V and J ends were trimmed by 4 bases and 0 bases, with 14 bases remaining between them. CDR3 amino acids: CASSRGSDFSYEQYF. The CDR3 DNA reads TGCGCCAGCAGCCGGGGTTCCGATTTCTCCTACGAGCAGTACTTC. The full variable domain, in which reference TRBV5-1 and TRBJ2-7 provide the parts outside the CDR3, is KAGVTQTPRYLIKTRGQQVTLSCSPISGHRSVSWYQQTPGQGLQFLFEYFSETQRNKGNFPGRFSGRQFSNSRSEMNVSTLELGDSALYLCASSRGSDFSYEQYFGPGTRLTVT.

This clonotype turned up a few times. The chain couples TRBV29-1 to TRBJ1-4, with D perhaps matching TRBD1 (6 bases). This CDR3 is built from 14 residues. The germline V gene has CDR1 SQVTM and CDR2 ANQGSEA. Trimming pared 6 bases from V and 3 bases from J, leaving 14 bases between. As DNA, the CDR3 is TGCAGCGTCGACGCAGAGGGGGCTAATGAAAAACTGTTTTTT. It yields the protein CSVDAEGANEKLFF.

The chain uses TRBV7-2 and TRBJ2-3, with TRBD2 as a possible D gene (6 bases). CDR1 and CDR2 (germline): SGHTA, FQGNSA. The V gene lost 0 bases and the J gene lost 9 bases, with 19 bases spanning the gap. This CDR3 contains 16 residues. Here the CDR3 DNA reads TGTGCCAGCAGCTTAGCGAAGACCGCCCCGGGGAGGACGCAGTATTTT. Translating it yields CASSLAKTAPGRTQYF.

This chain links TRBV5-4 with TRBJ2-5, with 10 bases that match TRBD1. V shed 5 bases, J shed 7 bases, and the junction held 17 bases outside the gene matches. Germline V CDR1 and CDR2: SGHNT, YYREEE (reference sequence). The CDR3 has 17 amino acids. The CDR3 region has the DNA TGTGCCAGCAGACCCACAAACGACAGGGGGCCCTGGGGGACCCAGTACTTC. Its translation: CASRPTNDRGPWGTQYF.

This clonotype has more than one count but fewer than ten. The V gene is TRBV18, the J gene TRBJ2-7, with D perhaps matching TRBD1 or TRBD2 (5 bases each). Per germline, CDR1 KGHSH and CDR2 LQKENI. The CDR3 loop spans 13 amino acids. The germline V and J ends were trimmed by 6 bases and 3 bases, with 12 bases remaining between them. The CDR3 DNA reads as TGTGCCAGCTCCCCCGGGGCGTACTACGAGCAGTACTTC. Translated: CASSPGAYYEQYF.

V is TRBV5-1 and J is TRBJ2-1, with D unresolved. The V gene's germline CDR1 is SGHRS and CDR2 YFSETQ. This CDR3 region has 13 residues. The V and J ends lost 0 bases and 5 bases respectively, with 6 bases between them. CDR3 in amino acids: CASSLVAHNEQFF. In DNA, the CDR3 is TGCGCCAGCAGCTTGGTTGCGCACAATGAGCAGTTCTTC. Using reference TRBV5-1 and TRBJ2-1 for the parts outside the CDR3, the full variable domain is KAGVTQTPRYLIKTRGQQVTLSCSPISGHRSVSWYQQTPGQGLQFLFEYFSETQRNKGNFPGRFSGRQFSNSRSEMNVSTLELGDSALYLCASSLVAHNEQFFGPGTRLTVL.

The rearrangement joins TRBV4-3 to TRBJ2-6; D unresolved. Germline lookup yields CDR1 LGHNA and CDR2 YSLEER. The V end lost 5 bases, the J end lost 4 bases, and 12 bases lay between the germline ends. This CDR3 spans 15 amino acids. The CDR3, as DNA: TGCGCCAGCAGCGACTTGGGGTCAGGGGCCAACGTCCTGACTTTC. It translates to CASSDLGSGANVLTF.

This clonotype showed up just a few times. CDR3 region: CASSFGQGDPSAKNIQYF. DNA of the CDR3: TGTGCCAGCAGCTTCGGACAGGGGGACCCATCGGCCAAAAACATTCAGTACTTC. The chain recombines TRBV21-1 with TRBJ2-4; the DNA was not compared with TRBD1, the D call given in the table. TRBV21-1 is shown as a pseudogene. The CDR3 totals 18 residues.

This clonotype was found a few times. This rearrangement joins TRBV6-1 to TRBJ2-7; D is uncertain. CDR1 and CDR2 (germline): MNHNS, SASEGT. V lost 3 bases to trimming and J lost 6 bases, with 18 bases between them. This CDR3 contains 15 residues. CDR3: CASSELGPPGAEQYF. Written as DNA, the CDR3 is TGTGCCAGCAGTGAGCTTGGCCCCCCTGGAGCCGAGCAGTACTTC.

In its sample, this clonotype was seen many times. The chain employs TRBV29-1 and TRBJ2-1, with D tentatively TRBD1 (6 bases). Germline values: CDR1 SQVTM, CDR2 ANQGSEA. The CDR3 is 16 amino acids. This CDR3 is CTYLQGGLVSYNEQFF. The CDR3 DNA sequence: TGCACCTACCTCCAAGGGGGATTAGTCTCCTACAATGAGCAGTTCTTC.

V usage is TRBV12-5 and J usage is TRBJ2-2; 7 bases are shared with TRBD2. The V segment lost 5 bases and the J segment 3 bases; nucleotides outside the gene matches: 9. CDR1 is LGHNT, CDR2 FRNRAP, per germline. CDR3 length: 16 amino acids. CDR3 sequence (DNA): TGTGCTAGTGGTACTTACACGGGGGGACACACCGGGGAGCTGTTTTTT. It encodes CASGTYTGGHTGELFF. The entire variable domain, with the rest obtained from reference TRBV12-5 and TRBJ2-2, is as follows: DARVTQTPRHKVTEMGQEVTMRCQPILGHNTVFWYRQTMMQGLELLAYFRNRAPLDDSGMPKDRFSAEMPDATLATLKIQPSEPRDSAVYFCASGTYTGGHTGELFFGEGSRLTVL.